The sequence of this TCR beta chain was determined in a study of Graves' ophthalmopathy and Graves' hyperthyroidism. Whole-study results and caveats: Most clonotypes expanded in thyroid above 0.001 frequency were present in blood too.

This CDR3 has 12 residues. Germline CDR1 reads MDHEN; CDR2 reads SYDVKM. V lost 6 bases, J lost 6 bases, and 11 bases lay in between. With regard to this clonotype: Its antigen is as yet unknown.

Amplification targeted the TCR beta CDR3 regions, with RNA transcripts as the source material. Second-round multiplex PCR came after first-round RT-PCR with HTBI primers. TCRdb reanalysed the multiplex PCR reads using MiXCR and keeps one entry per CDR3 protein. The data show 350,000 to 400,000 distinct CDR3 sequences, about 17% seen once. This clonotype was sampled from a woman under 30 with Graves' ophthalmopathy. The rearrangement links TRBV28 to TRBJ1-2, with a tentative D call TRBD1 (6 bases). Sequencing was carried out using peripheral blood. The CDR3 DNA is TGTGCCAGCAGGGACAGTATACATGGCTACACCTTC. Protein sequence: CASRDSIHGYTF.